Following are 29 T cell receptor beta chains from one sample sequenced in a study of blood T cell repertoires in COVID-19. Measured with immunoSEQ multiplex PCR; TCRdb has only the in-frame clones, and not every one. The top ten clones hold under 6.5% of a sample with about 340,000 clones, 87% of them seen once. The sample consisted of peripheral blood. Receptors were obtained from a woman in her 50s with COVID-19, enrolled during active disease.

This sequence joins TRBV6-2 or TRBV6-3 and TRBJ1-2; D gene unclear. The germline V and J ends were trimmed by 2 bases and 6 bases, with 4 bases remaining between them. There are 11 residues in the CDR3. From germline, CDR1 is MNHEY and CDR2 SVGEGT. CDR3 nucleotides: TGTGCCAGCAGTTACCCTGATGGCTACACCTTC. It encodes CASSYPDGYTF.

The chain couples TRBV6-6 to TRBJ2-3; D not resolved. The germline V gene has CDR1 MNHNY and CDR2 SVGAGI (reference sequence). V dropped 6 bases and J dropped 4 bases, with 5 bases sitting between them. CDR3 length equals 11 residues. The CDR3 nucleotides read TGTGCCAGCAGCCATGCAGATACGCAGTATTTT. Protein sequence: CASSHADTQYF.

The CDR3 loop reads CASSDSTGTGFSQPQHF. The DNA for the CDR3 is TGTGCCAGCAGCGACTCCACCGGGACAGGGTTTAGTCAGCCCCAGCATTTT. V is TRBV6-2 or TRBV6-3 and J is TRBJ1-5, with 9 nucleotides matching TRBD1. Germline CDR1 is MNHEY and CDR2 is SVGEGT. Trimming took 6 bases from V and 6 from J; bases not matched to a gene: 15. This CDR3 contains 17 residues.

The chain joins TRBV30 to TRBJ1-2; possibly TRBD1 for D (6 bases). The CDR3 consists of 13 residues. CDR1 GTSNPN and CDR2 SVGIG come from the germline V gene (reference sequence). V dropped 4 bases and J dropped 1 base, with 10 bases sitting between them. The CDR3 loop is CAWNEQGNYGYTF. The CDR3 DNA follows: TGTGCCTGGAATGAACAGGGTAACTATGGCTACACCTTC.

The genes are TRBV30 and TRBJ1-4; 10 bases are shared with TRBD1. The CDR3 is made up of 13 amino acids. Germline assignment: CDR1 GTSNPN and CDR2 SVGIG (reference sequence). The trim removed 3 bases at V and 8 bases at J, leaving 3 bases unmatched. The CDR3, as DNA: TGTGCCTGGAGGGGGGACAGGGGAGAAAAACTGTTTTTT. Protein sequence: CAWRGDRGEKLFF.

This clone came up a few times. CDR3 loop: CASSQPSGVGNTIYF. Here the CDR3 DNA reads TGTGCCAGCAGCCAACCTTCAGGGGTTGGAAACACCATATATTTT. This chain links TRBV3-1 (or the pseudogene TRBV3-2) with TRBJ1-3; D might be TRBD1 (6 bases). Germline CDR1 LGHDT, CDR2 YNNKEL (reference sequence). V lost 2 bases to trimming and J lost 3 bases, with 11 bases between them. The CDR3 consists of 15 residues.

This clone occurred once. V usage is TRBV10-3 and J usage is TRBJ2-7, with TRBD2 matching over 10 bases. CDR1 and CDR2 from the germline V gene are ENHRY and SYGVKD. With V trimmed by 6 bases and J by 4 bases, 15 bases remained unmatched. The CDR3 length is 17 residues. The DNA for the CDR3 is TGTGCCATCAGCTCAGGAAGCGGGAGGGCTTTGGAGTACGAGCAGTACTTC. Its protein is CAISSGSGRALEYEQYF.

The rearrangement joins TRBV3-1 (or the pseudogene TRBV3-2) to TRBJ1-6, with 7 bases matching TRBD1. Germline V gene lookup returns CDR1 LGHDT and CDR2 YNNKEL (reference sequence). CDR3 length: 13 amino acids. Trimming took 5 bases from V and 14 from J; bases not matched to a gene: 9. CDR3 in DNA: TGTGCCAGCAGCTCGGGACAGTCGAGGTCCCTCCACTTT. This encodes CASSSGQSRSLHF.

In DNA, the CDR3 is TGTGCCAGCAGCTCGAACAGGGGGCGCGGAAATGAGCAGTTCTTC. Residues: CASSSNRGRGNEQFF. The rearrangement joins TRBV7-2 to TRBJ2-1, with 9 bases fitting TRBD1. The V and J ends lost 4 bases and 7 bases, in that order; junction bases with no gene match: 8. CDR1 and CDR2 from the germline V gene are SGHTA and FQGNSA. This CDR3 is 15 amino acids long.

The table lists this clone with a few counts. The chain uses TRBV6-6 and TRBJ1-1; D possibly corresponds to TRBD1 (5 bases). Trimming left V 5 bases short and J 2 bases short, with 21 bases between. The CDR3 contains 17 residues. Germline-derived CDR1 and CDR2 are MNHNY and SVGAGI (reference sequence). The CDR3 here is CASSRSSSDNSNTEAFF. CDR3 nucleotides: TGTGCCAGCAGTCGAAGCAGTTCGGACAACTCTAACACTGAAGCTTTCTTT.

The CDR3 protein is CATRQGANEKLFF. Here the CDR3 DNA reads TGTGCCACAAGACAGGGGGCCAATGAAAAACTGTTTTTT. The chain uses TRBV2 and TRBJ1-4, with TRBD1 identical over 10 bases. The CDR3 contains 13 residues. J was trimmed by 5 bases and V by 10 bases; bases with no gene match: 4. CDR1 SNHLY and CDR2 FYNNEI come from the germline V gene.

The chain recombines TRBV27 with TRBJ2-7; TRBD1 aligns across 12 bases. Unmatched junction bases numbered 6, after V lost 4 bases and J lost 5 bases. The CDR3 spans 15 residues. CDR1 MNHEY and CDR2 SMNVEV come from the germline V gene (reference sequence). CDR3 sequence reads: CASSSTGTGGDEQYF. CDR3 in DNA: TGTGCCAGCAGTTCAACCGGGACAGGGGGCGACGAGCAGTACTTC.

The J gene is TRBJ1-2, the V gene TRBV4-3; 9 positions match TRBD1. J lost 7 bases, V lost 5 bases, and 5 bases had no gene match. Germline V gene lookup returns CDR1 LGHNA and CDR2 YSLEER. This CDR3 is 13 amino acids long. CDR3 loop: CASSAQGASGYTF. CDR3 DNA sequence: TGCGCCAGCAGCGCACAGGGGGCGAGTGGCTACACCTTC.

The chain combines TRBV27 with TRBJ1-2; a weak D match, TRBD1 (6 bases). The CDR3 has 14 amino acids. Trimming pared 7 bases from V and 7 bases from J, leaving 19 bases between. Germline V gene sequence: CDR1 MNHEY, CDR2 SMNVEV (reference sequence). Here the CDR3 DNA reads TGTGCCAGCACCCTAGGCGCAGGGGTGGGTGGCTACACCTTC. Protein sequence: CASTLGAGVGGYTF.

This sequence joins TRBV9 and TRBJ1-1, with D unclear. The CDR3 totals 14 residues. V gave up 3 bases and J gave up 5 bases, with 14 bases separating them. Germline CDR1 is SGDLS and CDR2 is YYNGEE. The CDR3 sequence is CASSATGRRTEAFF. CDR3 DNA sequence: TGTGCCAGCAGCGCAACGGGAAGGAGGACTGAAGCTTTCTTT. Using reference TRBV9 and TRBJ1-1 for the parts outside the CDR3, the full variable domain is DSGVTQTPKHLITATGQRVTLRCSPRSGDLSVYWYQQSLDQGLQFLIQYYNGEERAKGNILERFSAQQFPDLHSELNLSSLELGDSALYFCASSATGRRTEAFFGQGTRLTVV.

The chain employs TRBV6-5 and TRBJ2-1, with D hard to call. The CDR3 extends over 12 amino acids. V was shortened by 6 bases and J by 7 bases, with 10 bases between the two germline ends. Germline V gene sequence: CDR1 MNHEY, CDR2 SVGAGI. The CDR3 DNA reads as TGTGCCAGCAGCCTCGACTCGAATGAGCAGTTCTTC. Translation gives CASSLDSNEQFF.

The V and J genes are TRBV5-1 and TRBJ2-2, with 9 bases identical to TRBD2. Germline lookup yields CDR1 SGHRS and CDR2 YFSETQ. V was pared by 4 bases and J by 3 bases, with 1 base of the junction left unmatched. The CDR3 totals 14 residues. DNA for the CDR3: TGCGCCAGCAGCATAGCGGGAGACACCGGGGAGCTGTTTTTT. Its protein is CASSIAGDTGELFF.

About this clone: Its ends do not fully match the called genes, so a read error is possible. The chain has TRBV6-6 and TRBJ1-4, with 7 bases that match TRBD1. Germline lookup yields CDR1 MNHNY and CDR2 SVGAGI (reference sequence). The CDR3 is 13 residues long. The CDR3, as DNA: TGTGCCAGCAGAACAGGGGCTAACGAAAAACTGTTTTTT. Its translation: CASRTGANEKLFF.

This chain connects TRBV30 to TRBJ1-5, with D uncertain. V shed 0 bases and J shed 0 bases, with 6 bases lying between them. The CDR3 is made up of 14 amino acids. Germline-derived CDR1 and CDR2 are GTSNPN and SVGIG (reference sequence). The CDR3 DNA is TGTGCCTGGAGTGTCGGGAATAGCAATCAGCCCCAGCATTTT. Translating it yields CAWSVGNSNQPQHF.

This clone came up once. This chain joins TRBV4-2 and TRBJ1-4, with 8 positions matching TRBD1. Germline V gene data show CDR1 as LGHNA and CDR2 as YNFKEQ. The CDR3 covers 17 residues. Trimming took 6 bases from V and 10 from J; bases not matched to a gene: 19. The CDR3 loop is CASSTTGVEAPFTKLFF. The CDR3 DNA is TGTGCCAGCAGTACGACAGGGGTTGAGGCTCCCTTTACAAAACTGTTTTTT.

The CDR3 sequence is CASSARYSGANVLTF. The DNA of the CDR3 is TGTGCCAGCAGCGCTAGGTATTCTGGGGCCAACGTCCTGACTTTC. V and J are TRBV11-3 and TRBJ2-6; D is uncertain. Germline values: CDR1 SGHNT, CDR2 YENEEA. The length of the CDR3 is 15 residues. Trimming left V 5 bases short and J 1 base short, with 9 bases between.

This chain links TRBV5-1 with TRBJ2-1, with D perhaps TRBD1 (6 bases). Germline CDR1 is SGHRS and CDR2 is YFSETQ. CDR3 size: 15 residues. With 4 bases removed from V and 1 base from J, the gap between germline ends came to 12 bases. The CDR3 sequence is CASSIPQGSYNEQFF. CDR3 DNA sequence: TGCGCCAGCAGCATACCACAGGGTTCCTACAATGAGCAGTTCTTC.

The chain has TRBV6-5 and TRBJ2-2; 14 nucleotides line up with TRBD2. The CDR3 is 14 residues long. J was trimmed by 8 bases and V by 7 bases; bases with no gene match: 3. Germline assignment: CDR1 MNHEY and CDR2 SVGAGI. The CDR3 loop reads CASIGTSGRGELFF. The CDR3 nucleotides read TGTGCCAGCATAGGGACTAGCGGGAGAGGGGAGCTGTTTTTT.

The V and J genes are TRBV5-5 and TRBJ1-2, with D perhaps matching TRBD1 (5 bases). V gave up 1 base and J gave up 3 bases, with 10 bases separating them. CDR3 length: 14 amino acids. Germline loops: CDR1 SGHKS, CDR2 YYEKEE (reference sequence). CDR3 in DNA: TGTGCCAGCAGCTTGCAGGGTTGGGACTATGGCTACACCTTC. Protein sequence: CASSLQGWDYGYTF.

The genes are TRBV5-1 and TRBJ2-7; 9 nucleotides agree with TRBD1. The CDR3 contains 16 residues. Germline V gene data show CDR1 as SGHRS and CDR2 as YFSETQ. V shed 6 bases and J 3 bases; nucleotides not matched to a gene: 13. The CDR3 coding sequence is TGCGCCAGCACCACAGGTAGGGACAGGGCTTTCTACGAGCAGTACTTC. Amino acids: CASTTGRDRAFYEQYF.

The chain combines TRBV27 with TRBJ2-2; TRBD1 matches 8 bases. The CDR3 spans 16 residues. Germline values: CDR1 MNHEY, CDR2 SMNVEV (reference sequence). The V segment lost 5 bases and the J segment 2 bases; nucleotides outside the gene matches: 7. The CDR3: CASSLGTGGNTGELFF. The CDR3 DNA reads TGTGCCAGCAGTCTAGGGACAGGTGGCAACACCGGGGAGCTGTTTTTT.

The chain carries TRBV7-2 and TRBJ2-3; D is uncertain. This CDR3 comprises 14 residues. Germline assignment: CDR1 SGHTA and CDR2 FQGNSA. Trimming stripped 6 bases from V and 0 bases from J, with 10 bases between. The CDR3 DNA is TGTGCCAGCAGGTTGGGCCTCAGCACAGATACGCAGTATTTT. Its protein product is CASRLGLSTDTQYF.

CDR3 in DNA: TGCGCCAGCAGCAGAGAGTTACAAGAGACCCAGTACTTC. It codes for CASSRELQETQYF. The chain is built from TRBV5-1 and TRBJ2-5, with unresolved D. The ends were cut back, 4 bases at V and 2 bases at J, with 9 bases in the middle. The CDR3 spans 13 residues. Germline CDR1 SGHRS, CDR2 YFSETQ. Supplemented by reference TRBV5-1 and TRBJ2-5, the full variable domain reads KAGVTQTPRYLIKTRGQQVTLSCSPISGHRSVSWYQQTPGQGLQFLFEYFSETQRNKGNFPGRFSGRQFSNSRSEMNVSTLELGDSALYLCASSRELQETQYFGPGTRLLVL.

This chain joins TRBV10-3 and TRBJ1-6, with 9 bases fitting TRBD1. Germline trimming cut 9 bases from V and 10 bases from J; bases unmatched to any gene: 7. The CDR3 length is 13 residues. Germline V gene sequence: CDR1 ENHRY, CDR2 SYGVKD. The CDR3 sequence: CAMRDRESSPLHF. DNA for the CDR3: TGTGCCATGAGGGACAGGGAAAGCTCACCCCTCCACTTT.